The source of this T cell receptor beta chain is a study of technical replicates of blood from several donors. Data came from immunoSEQ multiplex PCR; TCRdb stores just in-frame clones and leaves some out. The data contain about 81,000 clones, about 96% of them singletons. The CDR3 is made up of 13 amino acids. The V and J ends lost 1 base and 4 bases respectively, with 8 bases between them. Germline V lookup: CDR1 MNHEY, CDR2 SMNVEV (reference sequence). This TCR was recovered from a human donor in good health. The chain joins TRBV27 to TRBJ2-7, with D possibly being TRBD2 (6 bases). The sample consisted of T cells isolated from PBMCs. The CDR3 sequence is CASSLFGGYEQYF. As DNA, the CDR3 is TGTGCCAGCAGTTTATTTGGGGGGTACGAGCAGTACTTC.